The rows below give T cell receptor beta chains drawn from one sample of a study of blood T cell repertoires in COVID-19. The table came from immunoSEQ multiplex PCR; TCRdb's copy has only in-frame clones and leaves some out. The sample contains 250,000 to 300,000 clones, roughly 90% of which appear only once. Material for sequencing was peripheral blood. The source of these receptors is a woman aged 25 to 39 with COVID-19, enrolled during active disease. Both conserved end residues are part of each CDR3. The D gene is left open where the match is weak. Rows give clone size only sometimes, using once, few, many, or a class for an expanded clone.

cdr3_aa: CASSQPTGTAYGYTF; cdr3_nt: TGCGCCAGCAGCCAACCCACCGGGACAGCCTATGGCTACACCTTC; v_call: TRBV4-1; d_call: TRBD1; clone_size: -; j_call: TRBJ1-2
cdr3_aa: CASTGEGTQYF; cdr3_nt: TGTGCCAGCACCGGAGAGGGCACCCAGTACTTC; v_call: TRBV11-2; d_call: -; clone_size: -; j_call: TRBJ2-5
cdr3_aa: CASSLRGGVGELFF; cdr3_nt: TGTGCCAGCAGCTTGCGGGGGGGCGTCGGGGAGCTGTTTTTT; v_call: TRBV5-4; d_call: TRBD2; clone_size: -; j_call: TRBJ2-2
cdr3_aa: CASSQEGWTGGNTIYF; cdr3_nt: TGTGCCAGCAGCCAAGAGGGGTGGACAGGGGGAAACACCATATATTTT; v_call: TRBV3-1/TRBV3-2; d_call: TRBD1; clone_size: once; j_call: TRBJ1-3
cdr3_aa: CASKGQSEAFF; cdr3_nt: TGTGCCAGCAAGGGACAGAGTGAAGCTTTCTTT; v_call: TRBV5-4; d_call: TRBD1; clone_size: -; j_call: TRBJ1-1
cdr3_aa: CASSRMGIYEQYF; cdr3_nt: TGTGCCAGCAGTCGAATGGGCATCTACGAGCAGTACTTC; v_call: TRBV2; d_call: -; clone_size: once; j_call: TRBJ2-7
cdr3_aa: CASTMHRALNSPLHF; cdr3_nt: TGTGCCAGCACCATGCACAGGGCCCTAAATTCACCCCTCCACTTT; v_call: TRBV6-5; d_call: -; clone_size: -; j_call: TRBJ1-6
cdr3_aa: CASSVGGNEKLFF; cdr3_nt: TGTGCCAGCAGCGTAGGAGGGAATGAAAAACTGTTTTTT; v_call: TRBV9; d_call: -; clone_size: -; j_call: TRBJ1-4
cdr3_aa: CASLPSGHRYGEQFF; cdr3_nt: TGCGCCAGTCTACCATCGGGACACCGTTACGGTGAGCAGTTCTTC; v_call: TRBV5-1; d_call: -; clone_size: -; j_call: TRBJ2-1
cdr3_aa: CASSQGLAGVGEQYF; cdr3_nt: TGTGCCAGCAGCCAGGGACTAGCGGGGGTGGGAGAGCAGTACTTC; v_call: TRBV3-1/TRBV3-2; d_call: TRBD2; clone_size: -; j_call: TRBJ2-7
cdr3_aa: CASSQDSAGARTEAFF; cdr3_nt: TGTGCCAGCAGCCAAGATTCGGCGGGGGCGCGCACTGAAGCTTTCTTT; v_call: TRBV3-1/TRBV3-2; d_call: -; clone_size: -; j_call: TRBJ1-1
cdr3_aa: CASSQVFRTGDLAGTQYF; cdr3_nt: TGCGCCAGCAGCCAAGTCTTTCGGACAGGGGACTTGGCCGGTACGCAGTATTTT; v_call: TRBV4-1; d_call: TRBD1; clone_size: -; j_call: TRBJ2-3
cdr3_aa: CASSLLAGGPDTGELFF; cdr3_nt: TGTGCCAGCAGTCTCCTAGCGGGGGGGCCTGACACCGGGGAGCTGTTTTTT; v_call: TRBV6-6; d_call: TRBD2; clone_size: once; j_call: TRBJ2-2
cdr3_aa: CATRVRAQETQYF; cdr3_nt: TGTGCCACCCGTGTGCGCGCCCAAGAGACCCAGTACTTC; v_call: TRBV6-5; d_call: -; clone_size: -; j_call: TRBJ2-5
cdr3_aa: CASSITGGNYGYTF; cdr3_nt: TGCGCCAGCAGCATTACAGGGGGTAACTATGGCTACACCTTC; v_call: TRBV5-1; d_call: TRBD1; clone_size: -; j_call: TRBJ1-2
cdr3_aa: CASSQHSGGWSPLHF; cdr3_nt: TGTGCCAGCAGCCAACATTCAGGGGGCTGGTCACCCCTCCACTTT; v_call: TRBV14; d_call: TRBD1; clone_size: -; j_call: TRBJ1-6
cdr3_aa: CASSQVGGEAFF; cdr3_nt: TGCGCCAGCAGCCAAGTTGGCGGTGAGGCTTTCTTT; v_call: TRBV4-1; d_call: -; clone_size: -; j_call: TRBJ1-1
cdr3_aa: CATSRDLWRGGLETQYF; cdr3_nt: TGTGCCACCAGCAGAGATCTCTGGCGGGGGGGCCTCGAGACCCAGTACTTC; v_call: TRBV15; d_call: TRBD2; clone_size: -; j_call: TRBJ2-5
cdr3_aa: CASSPSTSGGLYEQYF; cdr3_nt: TGTGCCAGCTCACCATCAACTAGCGGGGGGCTCTACGAGCAGTACTTC; v_call: TRBV18; d_call: TRBD2; clone_size: -; j_call: TRBJ2-7
cdr3_aa: CASSLRKGEDANYGYTF; cdr3_nt: TGCGCCAGCAGCCTCCGAAAGGGGGAAGACGCTAACTATGGCTACACCTTC; v_call: TRBV4-1; d_call: -; clone_size: -; j_call: TRBJ1-2
cdr3_aa: CATSGTTGGGEKLFF; cdr3_nt: TGTGCCACCAGCGGCACGACAGGGGGGGGAGAAAAACTGTTTTTT; v_call: TRBV15; d_call: TRBD1; clone_size: -; j_call: TRBJ1-4
cdr3_aa: CASSLNSYEQYF; cdr3_nt: TGTGCCAGCAGCCTTAATAGCTACGAGCAGTACTTC; v_call: TRBV11-2; d_call: -; clone_size: -; j_call: TRBJ2-7
cdr3_aa: CASSQLKGQGPYNSPLHF; cdr3_nt: TGTGCCAGCAGCCAGCTTAAGGGACAGGGGCCCTATAATTCACCCCTCCACTTT; v_call: TRBV14; d_call: TRBD1; clone_size: -; j_call: TRBJ1-6
cdr3_aa: CASSALQGANTGELFF; cdr3_nt: TGCGCCAGCAGCGCGTTACAGGGAGCGAACACCGGGGAGCTGTTTTTT; v_call: TRBV5-1; d_call: -; clone_size: -; j_call: TRBJ2-2
cdr3_aa: CASSLSLGALIGTQYF; cdr3_nt: TGTGCCAGCAGCCTATCTTTAGGGGCGCTTATTGGGACGCAGTATTTT; v_call: TRBV7-2; d_call: -; clone_size: -; j_call: TRBJ2-3
cdr3_aa: CASTSLGRGSEQYF; cdr3_nt: TGTGCCAGCACCTCCTTAGGCAGGGGCTCCGAGCAGTACTTC; v_call: TRBV6-6; d_call: -; clone_size: -; j_call: TRBJ2-7
cdr3_aa: CASGLVASEQFF; cdr3_nt: TGTGCCAGTGGCCTGGTAGCTAGTGAGCAGTTCTTC; v_call: TRBV19; d_call: -; clone_size: -; j_call: TRBJ2-1
cdr3_aa: CASSWTGLDGYTF; cdr3_nt: TGTGCCAGCAGCTGGACAGGTTTGGACGGCTACACCTTC; v_call: TRBV7-9; d_call: TRBD1; clone_size: -; j_call: TRBJ1-2
cdr3_aa: CASGTDYTEAFF; cdr3_nt: TGTGCCTCTGGGACAGATTACACTGAAGCTTTCTTT; v_call: TRBV5-8; d_call: TRBD1; clone_size: -; j_call: TRBJ1-1
cdr3_aa: CSVVSSEQFF; cdr3_nt: TGCAGCGTTGTTAGCTCTGAGCAGTTCTTC; v_call: TRBV29-1; d_call: -; clone_size: -; j_call: TRBJ2-1
cdr3_aa: CASSAMTGNYGYTF; cdr3_nt: TGTGCCAGCAGCGCGATGACAGGGAACTATGGCTACACCTTC; v_call: TRBV9; d_call: TRBD1; clone_size: -; j_call: TRBJ1-2
cdr3_aa: CASSLNEQFF; cdr3_nt: TGTGCCTCCTCCCTCAATGAGCAGTTCTTC; v_call: TRBV5-5; d_call: -; clone_size: once; j_call: TRBJ2-1
cdr3_aa: CASSYLNQPQHF; cdr3_nt: TGTGCCAGCAGTTACCTAAATCAGCCCCAGCATTTT; v_call: TRBV27; d_call: -; clone_size: -; j_call: TRBJ1-5
cdr3_aa: CASSLTAGGNNEQFF; cdr3_nt: TGTGCCAGCAGTTTAACGGCGGGGGGGAACAATGAGCAGTTCTTC; v_call: TRBV27; d_call: TRBD2; clone_size: -; j_call: TRBJ2-1
cdr3_aa: CASSPIRGSAWEQYF; cdr3_nt: TGCGCCAGCAGCCCCATACGGGGGTCCGCCTGGGAGCAGTACTTC; v_call: TRBV5-1; d_call: -; clone_size: -; j_call: TRBJ2-7
cdr3_aa: CASRSLGGASYEQYF; cdr3_nt: TGTGCCAGCAGGAGCTTGGGCGGGGCTTCCTACGAGCAGTACTTC; v_call: TRBV11-1; d_call: -; clone_size: -; j_call: TRBJ2-7
cdr3_aa: CASSPSGGGDTQYF; cdr3_nt: TGCGCCAGCAGCCCTAGCGGGGGGGGCGATACGCAGTATTTT; v_call: TRBV5-1; d_call: TRBD2; clone_size: -; j_call: TRBJ2-3
cdr3_aa: CASSSTLNTEAFF; cdr3_nt: TGCGCCAGCAGCTCGACACTGAACACTGAAGCTTTCTTT; v_call: TRBV5-1; d_call: -; clone_size: few; j_call: TRBJ1-1
cdr3_aa: CASRDEQGWWETQYF; cdr3_nt: TGTGCCAGCAGGGACGAACAGGGGTGGTGGGAGACCCAGTACTTC; v_call: TRBV28; d_call: TRBD1; clone_size: -; j_call: TRBJ2-5
cdr3_aa: CASSGQPNSPLHF; cdr3_nt: TGTGCCAGCAGCGGACAGCCAAATTCACCCCTCCACTTT; v_call: TRBV19; d_call: -; clone_size: -; j_call: TRBJ1-6
cdr3_aa: CASSYLTSGVNEQFF; cdr3_nt: TGTGCCAGCAGTTATTTAACTAGCGGGGTCAATGAGCAGTTCTTC; v_call: TRBV6-6; d_call: TRBD2; clone_size: -; j_call: TRBJ2-1
cdr3_aa: CASSPQLRDEQFF; cdr3_nt: TGTGCCAGCTCACCACAATTGAGGGATGAGCAGTTCTTC; v_call: TRBV18; d_call: -; clone_size: -; j_call: TRBJ2-1
cdr3_aa: CASTVSGVQYEQYF; cdr3_nt: TGTGCCAGCACCGTTAGCGGGGTCCAATACGAGCAGTACTTC; v_call: TRBV7-9; d_call: TRBD2; clone_size: once; j_call: TRBJ2-7